Following are 15 T cell receptor beta chains from one sample sequenced in a study of early T cells in non-severe SARS-CoV-2 infection. TCRdb re-analysed the 5' RACE reads in MiXCR, keeping a single row per CDR3 protein. The sample carries about 83,000 distinct CDR3 sequences, under 11% recorded once. Sequenced material: whole blood, taken at baseline. All receptors come from an adult who was a healthcare worker with PCR-confirmed SARS-CoV-2 infection or an uninfected control (not recorded which).

This chain joins TRBV7-6 and TRBJ1-4; maybe TRBD1 (5 bases). V was clipped by 5 bases and J by 0 bases, with 13 bases between them. The CDR3 contains 16 residues. The V gene's germline CDR1 is SGHVS and CDR2 FNYEAQ. The chain's CDR3 is CASSMGHSATNEKLFF. The CDR3 DNA reads TGTGCCAGCAGCATGGGGCACAGCGCAACTAATGAAAAACTGTTTTTT. Together with reference TRBV7-6 and TRBJ1-4, the CDR3 gives the full variable domain: GAGVSQSPRYKVTKRGQDVALRCDPISGHVSLYWYRQALGQGPEFLTYFNYEAQQDKSGLPNDRFSAERPEGSISTLTIQRTEQRDSAMYRCASSMGHSATNEKLFFGSGTQLSVL.

Concerning this clonotype itself: A read error may account for a junction end that differs from germline. The chain carries TRBV5-1 and TRBJ1-5; D might be TRBD1 (5 bases). Germline values: CDR1 SGHRS, CDR2 YFSETQ. The length of the CDR3 is 14 residues. CDR3 nucleotides: TGCGCCAGCAGCCCGGACGGCCCGGGGCAGCCCCAGCAATTT. Translated: CASSPDGPGQPQQF.

The chain joins TRBV5-4 to TRBJ1-1; a weak D match, TRBD1 (5 bases). Germline V gene lookup returns CDR1 SGHNT and CDR2 YYREEE (reference sequence). CDR3 size: 15 residues. The V end lost 4 bases, the J end lost 3 bases, and 16 bases lay between the germline ends. The CDR3 DNA is TGTGCCAGCAGCCTCCCGGGGGTAAGGGACACTGAAGCTTTCTTT. This gives the protein CASSLPGVRDTEAFF.

The DNA for the CDR3 is TGTGCCAGCAGTTTAGCTTCCCGGGGGGAGACCCAGTACTTC. As protein: CASSLASRGETQYF. The chain is built from TRBV12-3 or TRBV12-4 and TRBJ2-5; possible D gene TRBD2, 6 bases. V lost 0 bases and J lost 5, with 10 bases in between. This CDR3 has 14 amino acids.

This clonotype has only a few counts. The rearrangement links TRBV27 to TRBJ1-1, with TRBD1 as a possible D gene (5 bases). V shed 7 bases and J shed 0 bases, with 18 bases lying between them. Germline V gives CDR1 MNHEY, CDR2 SMNVEV (reference sequence). This CDR3 has 16 residues. Here the CDR3 reads CASTRGGAGLNTEAFF. CDR3 in DNA: TGTGCCAGCACCAGAGGTGGGGCAGGACTGAACACTGAAGCTTTCTTT.

The V gene is TRBV5-1, the J gene TRBJ2-5; D is uncertain. Trimming cost V 3 bases and J 7 bases, with 7 bases left between them. CDR1 is SGHRS, CDR2 YFSETQ, per germline. This CDR3 spans 11 amino acids. The CDR3, as DNA: TGCGCCAGCAGCTCCGAAGGGACCCAGTACTTC. Amino acid sequence: CASSSEGTQYF.

This chain uses TRBV6-4 with TRBJ2-1; 8 nucleotides align to TRBD2. V lost 9 bases, J lost 6 bases, and 7 bases stayed unmatched. Germline lookup yields CDR1 MRHNA and CDR2 SNTAGT. This CDR3 has 13 amino acids. The CDR3 sequence is CASSGLAGNEQFF. CDR3 DNA: TGTGCCAGTTCAGGACTAGCCGGCAATGAGCAGTTCTTC.

This clonotype was detected a few times. V gene TRBV12-3 or TRBV12-4 combines with J gene TRBJ2-7; the match to TRBD2 covers 9 bases. There are 18 residues in the CDR3. Trimming cost V 6 bases and J 4 bases; bases outside gene matches: 19. This CDR3 reads CASRPPGHWSSGDYEQYF. In DNA, the CDR3 is TGTGCCAGCAGACCCCCGGGACACTGGTCTAGCGGGGATTACGAGCAGTACTTC.

This clonotype was observed many times. This rearrangement joins TRBV15 to TRBJ1-1, with D hard to call. The germline V gene encodes CDR1 LNHNV and CDR2 YYDKDF (reference sequence). CDR3 size: 13 residues. Deletions cut 0 bases from V and 4 bases from J, with 6 bases between. The CDR3 region is CATSREKGTEAFF. CDR3 nucleotide sequence: TGTGCCACCAGCAGAGAAAAGGGCACTGAAGCTTTCTTT.

This clonotype was observed many times. The V call is TRBV12-3 or TRBV12-4, the J call TRBJ1-5; D is perhaps TRBD1 (6 bases). Trimming removed 7 bases from V and 5 bases from J, with 15 bases in between. The CDR3 covers 14 residues. CDR3 protein: CASTTDRAYQPQHF. The CDR3 DNA is TGTGCCAGCACTACGGACAGAGCATATCAGCCCCAGCATTTT.

This clonotype was observed a handful of times. The V gene is TRBV6-1, the J gene TRBJ2-1; 9 bases line up with TRBD1. The CDR3 spans 17 residues. Germline V gives CDR1 MNHNS, CDR2 SASEGT. Trimming at V came to 5 bases and at J to 10 bases, leaving 18 bases not matched to a gene. This chain's CDR3 is CASSPRDRELPAEEQFF. CDR3 coding DNA: TGTGCCAGCAGTCCCCGGGACAGGGAGCTCCCCGCCGAAGAGCAGTTCTTC.

This clonotype has at least ten counts. The chain is built from TRBV11-2 and TRBJ2-1; TRBD2 matches 9 bases. The CDR3 extends over 17 amino acids. Trimming at V came to 3 bases and at J to 3 bases, leaving 9 bases not matched to a gene. Germline V gene data show CDR1 as SGHAT and CDR2 as FQNNGV. The DNA of the CDR3 is TGTGCCAGCAGCTTGCGAGTAGCGGGAGCCCTCTACAATGAGCAGTTCTTC. Translated, it gives CASSLRVAGALYNEQFF. The whole variable domain, remainder taken from reference TRBV11-2 and TRBJ2-1, is EAGVAQSPRYKIIEKRQSVAFWCNPISGHATLYWYQQILGQGPKLLIQFQNNGVVDDSQLPKDRFSAERLKGVDSTLKIQPAKLEDSAVYLCASSLRVAGALYNEQFFGPGTRLTVL.

This clonotype was observed a handful of times. This chain connects TRBV5-4 to TRBJ2-3; D remains unclear. Germline CDR1 and CDR2: SGHNT and YYREEE (reference sequence). V was pared by 1 base and J by 2 bases, with 8 bases between. The CDR3 runs to 14 residues. CDR3 region: CASSLLGFTDTQYF. CDR3 nucleotides: TGTGCCAGCAGCTTGCTGGGTTTCACAGATACGCAGTATTTT.

This clonotype has only a few counts. The V and J genes are TRBV3-1 and TRBJ1-2; a possible D gene is TRBD1 (5 bases). Germline CDR1 is LGHDT and CDR2 is YNNKEL (reference sequence). The germline V and J ends were trimmed by 3 bases and 7 bases, with 12 bases remaining between them. This CDR3 spans 13 amino acids. The CDR3 bases are TGTGCCAGCAGCCAGGCCCGGGACGGTGGCTACACCTTC. Its protein is CASSQARDGGYTF.

This clonotype was seen a few times. This sequence joins TRBV20-1 and TRBJ2-3; D is tentatively TRBD1 or TRBD2 (5 bases each). This CDR3 has 12 amino acids. Germline V CDR1 and CDR2: DFQATT, SNEGSKA (reference sequence). V lost 6 bases and J lost 2, with 9 bases in between. The CDR3 protein is CSAPGPTDTQYF. The CDR3 DNA is TGCAGTGCCCCGGGACCCACAGATACGCAGTATTTT.